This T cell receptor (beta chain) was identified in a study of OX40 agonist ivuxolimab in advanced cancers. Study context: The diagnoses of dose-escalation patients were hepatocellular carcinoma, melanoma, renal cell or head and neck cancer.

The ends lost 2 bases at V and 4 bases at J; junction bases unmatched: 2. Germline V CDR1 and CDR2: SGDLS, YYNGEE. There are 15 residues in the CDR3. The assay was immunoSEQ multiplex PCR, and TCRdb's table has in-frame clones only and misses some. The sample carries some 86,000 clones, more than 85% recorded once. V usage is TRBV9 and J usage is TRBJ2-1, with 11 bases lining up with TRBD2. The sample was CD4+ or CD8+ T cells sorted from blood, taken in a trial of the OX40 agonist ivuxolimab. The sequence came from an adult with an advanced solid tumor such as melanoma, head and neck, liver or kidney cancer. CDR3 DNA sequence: TGTGCCAGCAGCGTGACTAGCGGGATTTACAATGAGCAGTTCTTC. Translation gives CASSVTSGIYNEQFF. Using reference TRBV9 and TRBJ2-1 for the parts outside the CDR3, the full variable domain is DSGVTQTPKHLITATGQRVTLRCSPRSGDLSVYWYQQSLDQGLQFLIQYYNGEERAKGNILERFSAQQFPDLHSELNLSSLELGDSALYFCASSVTSGIYNEQFFGPGTRLTVL.